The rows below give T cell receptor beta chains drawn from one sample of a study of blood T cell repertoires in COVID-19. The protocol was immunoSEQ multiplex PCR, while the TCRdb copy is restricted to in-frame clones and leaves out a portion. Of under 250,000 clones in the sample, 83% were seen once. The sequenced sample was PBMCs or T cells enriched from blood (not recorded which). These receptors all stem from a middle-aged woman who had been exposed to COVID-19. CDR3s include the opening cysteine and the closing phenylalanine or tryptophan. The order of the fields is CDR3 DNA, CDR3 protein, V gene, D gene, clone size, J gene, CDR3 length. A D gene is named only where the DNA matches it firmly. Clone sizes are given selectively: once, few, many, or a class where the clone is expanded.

CDR3 DNA: TGTGCCAGCGGCGGGACTAGCGGGGGGATCGGGGAGCTGTTTTTT; CDR3 protein: CASGGTSGGIGELFF; V gene: TRBV9; D gene: TRBD2; clone size: .; J gene: TRBJ2-2; CDR3 length: 15
CDR3 DNA: TGTGCCAGCAGCTCCGCGGGGTACACAGATACGCAGTATTTT; CDR3 protein: CASSSAGYTDTQYF; V gene: TRBV7-3; D gene: .; clone size: .; J gene: TRBJ2-3; CDR3 length: 14
CDR3 DNA: TGTGCCAGCAGCTTAGGAGGGGGCAGGGGCACAGATACGCAGTATTTT; CDR3 protein: CASSLGGGRGTDTQYF; V gene: TRBV11-2; D gene: TRBD1; clone size: .; J gene: TRBJ2-3; CDR3 length: 16
CDR3 DNA: TGTGCCAGCAGCTTCGGTGACAGGGTCGAATATGGCTACACCTTC; CDR3 protein: CASSFGDRVEYGYTF; V gene: TRBV7-7; D gene: TRBD1; clone size: .; J gene: TRBJ1-2; CDR3 length: 15
CDR3 DNA: TGTGCCAGCAGCTTATCAGGGGCCGTGAATTCAATAGAGACCCAGTACTTC; CDR3 protein: CASSLSGAVNSIETQYF; V gene: TRBV7-2; D gene: .; clone size: .; J gene: TRBJ2-5; CDR3 length: 17
CDR3 DNA: TGTGCCAGCAGACAGGGGGGGGGAAACACCATATATTTT; CDR3 protein: CASRQGGGNTIYF; V gene: TRBV7-2; D gene: TRBD1; clone size: .; J gene: TRBJ1-3; CDR3 length: 13
CDR3 DNA: TGTGCCAAGAGTCGAGCGGGGGGGCCGGGGGAGCAGTACTTC; CDR3 protein: CAKSRAGGPGEQYF; V gene: TRBV2; D gene: TRBD2; clone size: .; J gene: TRBJ2-7; CDR3 length: 14
CDR3 DNA: TGTGCCAGCAGTTACCCCCCCCAGGGGGCGAACGGCTACACCTTC; CDR3 protein: CASSYPPQGANGYTF; V gene: TRBV6-2/TRBV6-3; D gene: TRBD1; clone size: .; J gene: TRBJ1-2; CDR3 length: 15
CDR3 DNA: TGTGCCAGCGCCAAGGGGGATCGGAATCAGCCCCAGCATTTT; CDR3 protein: CASAKGDRNQPQHF; V gene: TRBV2; D gene: .; clone size: .; J gene: TRBJ1-5; CDR3 length: 14
CDR3 DNA: TGTGCCAGCAGCCCCCTAAGGGGATGGACTGAAGCTTTCTTT; CDR3 protein: CASSPLRGWTEAFF; V gene: TRBV3-1/TRBV3-2; D gene: .; clone size: .; J gene: TRBJ1-1; CDR3 length: 14
CDR3 DNA: TGTGCCATCAGTGAATCAGGGACAGGAGATGCGAACACTGAAGCTTTCTTT; CDR3 protein: CAISESGTGDANTEAFF; V gene: TRBV10-3; D gene: TRBD1; clone size: .; J gene: TRBJ1-1; CDR3 length: 17
CDR3 DNA: TGTGCCAGCAGTTTACCCTATTCACCCCTCCACTTT; CDR3 protein: CASSLPYSPLHF; V gene: TRBV12-3/TRBV12-4; D gene: .; clone size: .; J gene: TRBJ1-6; CDR3 length: 12
CDR3 DNA: TGTGCCAGCAGCCACGTCATCATCCCCGGGACAGGGAACACTGAAGCTTTCTTT; CDR3 protein: CASSHVIIPGTGNTEAFF; V gene: TRBV14; D gene: TRBD1; clone size: .; J gene: TRBJ1-1; CDR3 length: 18
CDR3 DNA: TGTGCCAGCAGCGAGGGAGGACATGAGCAGTTCTTC; CDR3 protein: CASSEGGHEQFF; V gene: TRBV12-3/TRBV12-4; D gene: .; clone size: .; J gene: TRBJ2-1; CDR3 length: 12
CDR3 DNA: TGCAGCGTTGGAGGGCCCCGGCAGCCCCAGCATTTT; CDR3 protein: CSVGGPRQPQHF; V gene: TRBV29-1; D gene: .; clone size: .; J gene: TRBJ1-5; CDR3 length: 12
CDR3 DNA: TGTGCCAGTAGTATGTCACCTCGGACTTCGGTTGGAAACACCATATATTTT; CDR3 protein: CASSMSPRTSVGNTIYF; V gene: TRBV19; D gene: .; clone size: .; J gene: TRBJ1-3; CDR3 length: 17
CDR3 DNA: TGCAGCGGGGGAGGGGGAAATTATGGCTACACCTTC; CDR3 protein: CSGGGGNYGYTF; V gene: TRBV29-1; D gene: .; clone size: .; J gene: TRBJ1-2; CDR3 length: 12
CDR3 DNA: TGCGCCAGCAGCCAAGAAGGACAGTACAATCAGCCCCAGCATTTT; CDR3 protein: CASSQEGQYNQPQHF; V gene: TRBV4-1; D gene: .; clone size: .; J gene: TRBJ1-5; CDR3 length: 15
CDR3 DNA: TGTGCCAGCAGTTTACAGGGCCCCAACACTGAAGCTTTCTTT; CDR3 protein: CASSLQGPNTEAFF; V gene: TRBV28; D gene: .; clone size: .; J gene: TRBJ1-1; CDR3 length: 14
CDR3 DNA: TGTGCCAGCAGCCCAGGGGAGTACTTC; CDR3 protein: CASSPGEYF; V gene: TRBV6-4; D gene: .; clone size: once; J gene: TRBJ2-7; CDR3 length: 9
CDR3 DNA: TGTGCCAGCAGTGAAGCGTTGGTACATTTAGGGGTTCGCACAGATACGCAGTATTTT; CDR3 protein: CASSEALVHLGVRTDTQYF; V gene: TRBV2; D gene: .; clone size: .; J gene: TRBJ2-3; CDR3 length: 19
CDR3 DNA: TGTGCCAGCAGTCGACAGGGAGGTAGTGGAAACACCATATATTTT; CDR3 protein: CASSRQGGSGNTIYF; V gene: TRBV27; D gene: TRBD1; clone size: .; J gene: TRBJ1-3; CDR3 length: 15
CDR3 DNA: TGCGCCAGCAGCTTTGGCGGGACTAGTGATTCAGAGACCCAGTACTTC; CDR3 protein: CASSFGGTSDSETQYF; V gene: TRBV5-1; D gene: TRBD2; clone size: .; J gene: TRBJ2-5; CDR3 length: 16
CDR3 DNA: TGTGCCAGCAGCAAAGACTCATCCACTCGGGGCTACACCTTC; CDR3 protein: CASSKDSSTRGYTF; V gene: TRBV6-5; D gene: .; clone size: .; J gene: TRBJ1-2; CDR3 length: 14
CDR3 DNA: TGTGCCAGCAGCTCCGGGACTCTCAGCTCCTACGAGCAGTACTTC; CDR3 protein: CASSSGTLSSYEQYF; V gene: TRBV6-2/TRBV6-3; D gene: .; clone size: .; J gene: TRBJ2-7; CDR3 length: 15
CDR3 DNA: TGTGCCTGGAGTGTCCTCCCCCTTAGCACAGATACGCAGTATTTT; CDR3 protein: CAWSVLPLSTDTQYF; V gene: TRBV30; D gene: .; clone size: .; J gene: TRBJ2-3; CDR3 length: 15
CDR3 DNA: TGTGCCAGCACCCTCGGACTAGTTACCACCGGGGAGCTGTTTTTT; CDR3 protein: CASTLGLVTTGELFF; V gene: TRBV6-5; D gene: TRBD2; clone size: few; J gene: TRBJ2-2; CDR3 length: 15
CDR3 DNA: TGTGCCAGCGTCGACAGACTTCGTGGCTACACCTTC; CDR3 protein: CASVDRLRGYTF; V gene: TRBV25-1; D gene: .; clone size: .; J gene: TRBJ1-2; CDR3 length: 12
CDR3 DNA: TGTGCCAGCAGTTACTCGGGGGCAGTCCAATCACCCCTCCACTTT; CDR3 protein: CASSYSGAVQSPLHF; V gene: TRBV6-5; D gene: .; clone size: .; J gene: TRBJ1-6; CDR3 length: 15
CDR3 DNA: TGTGCCAGTAATGGTAACGGTGAAGCTTTCTTT; CDR3 protein: CASNGNGEAFF; V gene: TRBV19; D gene: .; clone size: .; J gene: TRBJ1-1; CDR3 length: 11
CDR3 DNA: TGTGCCATCAGTGGGGGACAGGCGGCTAACTATGGCTACACCTTC; CDR3 protein: CAISGGQAANYGYTF; V gene: TRBV10-3; D gene: TRBD1; clone size: .; J gene: TRBJ1-2; CDR3 length: 15
CDR3 DNA: TGCGCCAGCAGCCCCGGGACAGGGGTCTCCTACGAGCAGTACTTC; CDR3 protein: CASSPGTGVSYEQYF; V gene: TRBV4-3; D gene: TRBD1; clone size: .; J gene: TRBJ2-7; CDR3 length: 15
CDR3 DNA: TGTGCCAGCCGTCAGGGAGGGGACGAAAAACTGTTTTTT; CDR3 protein: CASRQGGDEKLFF; V gene: TRBV28; D gene: .; clone size: .; J gene: TRBJ1-4; CDR3 length: 13
CDR3 DNA: TGCGCCAGCAGCCCAGGACAGGGAAGATATGGCTACACCTTC; CDR3 protein: CASSPGQGRYGYTF; V gene: TRBV5-1; D gene: TRBD1; clone size: .; J gene: TRBJ1-2; CDR3 length: 14
CDR3 DNA: TGTGCCAGCAGTCCCCCCGGGGGGGGGAAAACTGAAGCTTTCTTT; CDR3 protein: CASSPPGGGKTEAFF; V gene: TRBV27; D gene: .; clone size: .; J gene: TRBJ1-1; CDR3 length: 15
CDR3 DNA: TGCGCCAGCTGGGATAGCGGGGGGACGGCAGATACGCAGTATTTT; CDR3 protein: CASWDSGGTADTQYF; V gene: TRBV5-1; D gene: TRBD2; clone size: .; J gene: TRBJ2-3; CDR3 length: 15
CDR3 DNA: TGTGCCTGGATCTATTCACAGGCCCTCCCTGAAGCTTTCTTT; CDR3 protein: CAWIYSQALPEAFF; V gene: TRBV30; D gene: .; clone size: .; J gene: TRBJ1-1; CDR3 length: 14
CDR3 DNA: TGTGCCAGCAGCTTAGGCAGGGGGACTGAGGAGCAGTACTTC; CDR3 protein: CASSLGRGTEEQYF; V gene: TRBV11-2; D gene: .; clone size: .; J gene: TRBJ2-7; CDR3 length: 14
CDR3 DNA: TGTGCCAGCAAAGGACAGGGAAGGTATTATGGCTACACCTTC; CDR3 protein: CASKGQGRYYGYTF; V gene: TRBV28; D gene: TRBD1; clone size: .; J gene: TRBJ1-2; CDR3 length: 14
CDR3 DNA: TGTGCCACCAGTGACAGGGGGGTCACAGATACGCAGTATTTT; CDR3 protein: CATSDRGVTDTQYF; V gene: TRBV24-1; D gene: .; clone size: .; J gene: TRBJ2-3; CDR3 length: 14
CDR3 DNA: TGTGCCAGCAGCTTACTTTCCGGGGGTCAGCCCCAGCATTTT; CDR3 protein: CASSLLSGGQPQHF; V gene: TRBV7-2; D gene: .; clone size: .; J gene: TRBJ1-5; CDR3 length: 14
CDR3 DNA: TGTGCCAGCAGCTTGATACTAGCGGGGTCTAGGGAGCAGTACTTC; CDR3 protein: CASSLILAGSREQYF; V gene: TRBV5-5; D gene: TRBD2; clone size: .; J gene: TRBJ2-7; CDR3 length: 15
CDR3 DNA: TGTGCCAGCAGCCCTAGGCGGGCCAGAGCTTTCTTT; CDR3 protein: CASSPRRARAFF; V gene: TRBV28; D gene: .; clone size: few; J gene: TRBJ1-1; CDR3 length: 12
CDR3 DNA: TGTGCCAGTATGTCTCTGGGGGCTATCGGCTACACCTTC; CDR3 protein: CASMSLGAIGYTF; V gene: TRBV19; D gene: .; clone size: few; J gene: TRBJ1-2; CDR3 length: 13
CDR3 DNA: TGTGCCAGCAGCTCCGGACTAGCGGGGGGGCCGCGCGAGACCCAGTACTTC; CDR3 protein: CASSSGLAGGPRETQYF; V gene: TRBV11-2; D gene: TRBD2; clone size: many; J gene: TRBJ2-5; CDR3 length: 17
CDR3 DNA: TGTGCCAGCACTCTCCTGGGGCAGGGCGGTCAGCCCCAGCATTTT; CDR3 protein: CASTLLGQGGQPQHF; V gene: TRBV6-6; D gene: .; clone size: once; J gene: TRBJ1-5; CDR3 length: 15
CDR3 DNA: TGTGCCAGCAGCCAGGGTAGGATGAACACTGAAGCTTTCTTT; CDR3 protein: CASSQGRMNTEAFF; V gene: TRBV6-6; D gene: .; clone size: .; J gene: TRBJ1-1; CDR3 length: 14
CDR3 DNA: TGTGCCAGCCGGGGACTAGCGGGGGGGTTGGTCACCGGGGAGCTGTTTTTT; CDR3 protein: CASRGLAGGLVTGELFF; V gene: TRBV11-2; D gene: TRBD2; clone size: .; J gene: TRBJ2-2; CDR3 length: 17
CDR3 DNA: TGTGCCAGTAGTATCCCCTGGACTCCCCAGCATTTT; CDR3 protein: CASSIPWTPQHF; V gene: TRBV19; D gene: .; clone size: .; J gene: TRBJ1-5; CDR3 length: 12
CDR3 DNA: TGTGCCAGCAGCTCTCGACAGGGGGCAGGGGAGCAGTACTTC; CDR3 protein: CASSSRQGAGEQYF; V gene: TRBV9; D gene: TRBD1; clone size: .; J gene: TRBJ2-7; CDR3 length: 14
CDR3 DNA: TGTGCCAGCAGCTGGGAGGGACAGCCCCAGCATTTT; CDR3 protein: CASSWEGQPQHF; V gene: TRBV12-3/TRBV12-4; D gene: .; clone size: .; J gene: TRBJ1-5; CDR3 length: 12